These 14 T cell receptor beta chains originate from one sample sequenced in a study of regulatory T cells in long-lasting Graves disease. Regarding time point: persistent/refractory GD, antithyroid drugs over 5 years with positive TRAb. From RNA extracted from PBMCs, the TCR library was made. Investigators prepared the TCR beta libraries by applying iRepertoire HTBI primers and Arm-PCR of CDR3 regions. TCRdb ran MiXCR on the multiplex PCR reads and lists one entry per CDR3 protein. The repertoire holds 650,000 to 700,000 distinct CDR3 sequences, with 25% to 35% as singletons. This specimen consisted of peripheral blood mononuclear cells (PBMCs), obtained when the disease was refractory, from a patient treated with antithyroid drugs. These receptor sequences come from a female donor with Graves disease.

The CDR3, as DNA: TGTGCCAGCAGAATCCCGGGACAGGGGGGCATTGGTCCACCCCTCCACTTT. As protein: CASRIPGQGGIGPPLHF. The V call is TRBV6-1, the J call TRBJ1-6; 11 nucleotides agree with TRBD1. The germline V gene has CDR1 MNHNS and CDR2 SASEGT. Trimming removed 6 bases from V and 11 bases from J; junction bases left unmatched: 15. CDR3 size: 17 residues.

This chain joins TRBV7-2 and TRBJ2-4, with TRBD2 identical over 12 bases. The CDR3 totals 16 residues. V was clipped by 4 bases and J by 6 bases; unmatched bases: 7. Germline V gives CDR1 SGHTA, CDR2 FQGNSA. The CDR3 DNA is TGTGCCAGCAGCTGGCGACTAGCGGGAGTTGGAAACATTCAGTACTTC. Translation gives CASSWRLAGVGNIQYF.

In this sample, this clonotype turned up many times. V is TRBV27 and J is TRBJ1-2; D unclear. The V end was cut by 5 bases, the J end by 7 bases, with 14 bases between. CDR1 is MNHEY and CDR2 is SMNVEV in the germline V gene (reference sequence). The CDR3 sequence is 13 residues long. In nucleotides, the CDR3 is TGTGCCAGCAGTCGAACACATAGCGGTGGCTACACCTTC. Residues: CASSRTHSGGYTF.

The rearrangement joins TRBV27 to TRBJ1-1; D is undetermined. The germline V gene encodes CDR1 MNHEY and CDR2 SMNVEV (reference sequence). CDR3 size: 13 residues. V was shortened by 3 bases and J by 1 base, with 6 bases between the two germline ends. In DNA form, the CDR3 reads TGTGCCAGCAGTTTTTTACCGAACACTGAAGCTTTCTTT. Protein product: CASSFLPNTEAFF.

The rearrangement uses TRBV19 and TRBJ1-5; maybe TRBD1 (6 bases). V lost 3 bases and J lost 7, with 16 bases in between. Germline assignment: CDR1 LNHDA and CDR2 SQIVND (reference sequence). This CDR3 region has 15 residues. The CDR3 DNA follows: TGTGCCAGTAGTATCGAGGGTAGGGGGTTCCAGCCCCAGCATTTT. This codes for CASSIEGRGFQPQHF.

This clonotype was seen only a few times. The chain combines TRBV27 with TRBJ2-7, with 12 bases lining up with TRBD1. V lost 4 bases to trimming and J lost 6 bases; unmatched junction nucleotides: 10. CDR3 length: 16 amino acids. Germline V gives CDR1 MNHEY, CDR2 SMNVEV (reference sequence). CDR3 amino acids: CASSSSGTGGGGEQYF. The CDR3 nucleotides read TGTGCCAGCAGTTCGTCCGGGACAGGGGGCGGTGGCGAGCAGTACTTC.

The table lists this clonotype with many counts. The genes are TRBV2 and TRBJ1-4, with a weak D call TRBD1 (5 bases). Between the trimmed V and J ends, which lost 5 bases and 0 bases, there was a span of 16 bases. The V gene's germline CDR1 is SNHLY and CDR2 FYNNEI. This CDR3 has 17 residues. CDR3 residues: CASSPIDPGPTNEKLFF. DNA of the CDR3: TGTGCCAGCAGTCCAATCGACCCAGGGCCAACTAATGAAAAACTGTTTTTT.

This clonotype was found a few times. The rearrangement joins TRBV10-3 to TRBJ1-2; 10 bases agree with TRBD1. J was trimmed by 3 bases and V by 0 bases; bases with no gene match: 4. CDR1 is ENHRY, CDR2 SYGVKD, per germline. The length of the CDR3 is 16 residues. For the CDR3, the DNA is TGTGCCATCAGTGAGTCACCGGGACAGGGGTACTATGGCTACACCTTC. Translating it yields CAISESPGQGYYGYTF.

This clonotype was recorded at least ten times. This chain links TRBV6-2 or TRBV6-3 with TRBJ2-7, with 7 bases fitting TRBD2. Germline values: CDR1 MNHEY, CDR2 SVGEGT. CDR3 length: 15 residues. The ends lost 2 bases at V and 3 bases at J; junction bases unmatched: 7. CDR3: CASSYGAAGDYEQYF. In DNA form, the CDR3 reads TGTGCCAGCAGTTACGGAGCTGCGGGAGACTACGAGCAGTACTTC.

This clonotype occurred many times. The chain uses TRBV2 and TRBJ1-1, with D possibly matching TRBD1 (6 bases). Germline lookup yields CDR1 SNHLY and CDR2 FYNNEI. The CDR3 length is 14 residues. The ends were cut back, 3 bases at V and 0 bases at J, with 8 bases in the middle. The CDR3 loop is CASSDQGLNTEAFF. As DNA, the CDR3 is TGTGCCAGCAGTGACCAGGGGTTGAACACTGAAGCTTTCTTT.

Here the CDR3 reads CASSPDGGDAYGYTF. For the CDR3, the DNA is TGTGCCAGCAGCCCAGATGGTGGGGATGCCTATGGCTACACCTTC. The gene calls are TRBV7-9 and TRBJ1-2; unclear D gene. The CDR3 has 15 amino acids. Looked up from germline, CDR1 is SEHNR and CDR2 is FQNEAQ (reference sequence). V dropped 5 bases and J dropped 4 bases, with 17 bases sitting between them. Drawing the rest from reference TRBV7-9 and TRBJ1-2, the complete variable domain is DTGVSQNPRHKITKRGQNVTFRCDPISEHNRLYWYRQTLGQGPEFLTYFQNEAQLEKSRLLSDRFSAERPKGSFSTLEIQRTEQGDSAMYLCASSPDGGDAYGYTFGSGTRLTVV.

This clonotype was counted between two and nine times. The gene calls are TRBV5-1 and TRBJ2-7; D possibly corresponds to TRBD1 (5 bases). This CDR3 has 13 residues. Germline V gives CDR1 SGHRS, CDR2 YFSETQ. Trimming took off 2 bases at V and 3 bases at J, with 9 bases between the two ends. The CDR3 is CASSLGAVYEQYF. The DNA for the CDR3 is TGCGCCAGCAGCTTAGGGGCAGTCTACGAGCAGTACTTC.

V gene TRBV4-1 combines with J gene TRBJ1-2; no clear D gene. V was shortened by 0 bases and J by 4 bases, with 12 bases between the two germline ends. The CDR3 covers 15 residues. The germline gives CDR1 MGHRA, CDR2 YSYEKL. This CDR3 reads CASSQDRRTRYGYTF. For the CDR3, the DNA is TGCGCCAGCAGCCAAGATCGTCGGACGCGCTATGGCTACACCTTC.

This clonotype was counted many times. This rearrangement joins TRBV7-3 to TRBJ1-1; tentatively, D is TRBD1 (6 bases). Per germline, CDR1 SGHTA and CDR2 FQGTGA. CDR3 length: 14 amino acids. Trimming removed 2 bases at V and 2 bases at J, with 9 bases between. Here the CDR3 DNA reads TGTGCCAGCAGCTTAGGCAGGGGAAACACTGAAGCTTTCTTT. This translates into CASSLGRGNTEAFF.